This T cell receptor (beta chain) appears in the sequencing data of a study of response to subunit inactivated influenza vaccine. Study-level findings and limits: New T cells are recruited in small numbers by each seasonal influenza vaccination, according to the authors' suggestion.

The V end was cut by 4 bases, the J end by 4 bases, with 7 bases between. The CDR3 has 13 amino acids. The germline V gene encodes CDR1 ENHRY and CDR2 SYGVKD. TCRdb reprocessed the RT-PCR reads via MiXCR and lists one record per CDR3 protein. The sample has approximately 730,000 distinct CDR3 sequences; more than 11% are singletons. Points on this clonotype: As yet, its antigen is unknown.

The rearrangement links TRBV10-3 to TRBJ1-4; D gene uncertain. The sequenced sample was PBMCs from blood, obtained less than 15 days before vaccination. The TCR was taken from a man over 45 who received an inactivated influenza vaccine. CDR3 DNA sequence: TGTGCCATCAGTGGTGGGGTTAATGAAAAACTGTTTTTT. As protein: CAISGGVNEKLFF.